The clone carrying this T cell receptor (beta chain) came up once. Survey level resolution was used for TCRB sequencing. Clones were read by immunoSEQ multiplex PCR, and TCRdb kept only the in-frame ones, dropping some. The sample has 9,500 to 15,000 clones, about 80% seen once. Looked up from germline, CDR1 is MNHEY and CDR2 is SMNVEV (reference sequence). The CDR3 is 14 residues long. V trimming: 8 bases; J trimming: 7 bases; junction bases outside the gene matches: 11. This entry comes from a study of follicular helper T cells after annual influenza vaccination. Time point specified: 2015-2016 season, pre-vaccination.

This receptor was taken from an adult who received the influenza vaccine. The specimen was CXCR5+ CD38- circulating T follicular helper cells from blood, collected on the day of influenza vaccination. Indicated subset: circulating Tfh, non-naive CD4+CXCR5+PD-1+ (ICOS+CD38+ or ICOS-CD38-). V is TRBV27 and J is TRBJ2-1, with 7 bases lining up with TRBD1. The chain's CDR3 is CASYQSRGRNEQFF. CDR3 bases: TGTGCCAGCTATCAATCCAGGGGGAGAAATGAGCAGTTCTTC.